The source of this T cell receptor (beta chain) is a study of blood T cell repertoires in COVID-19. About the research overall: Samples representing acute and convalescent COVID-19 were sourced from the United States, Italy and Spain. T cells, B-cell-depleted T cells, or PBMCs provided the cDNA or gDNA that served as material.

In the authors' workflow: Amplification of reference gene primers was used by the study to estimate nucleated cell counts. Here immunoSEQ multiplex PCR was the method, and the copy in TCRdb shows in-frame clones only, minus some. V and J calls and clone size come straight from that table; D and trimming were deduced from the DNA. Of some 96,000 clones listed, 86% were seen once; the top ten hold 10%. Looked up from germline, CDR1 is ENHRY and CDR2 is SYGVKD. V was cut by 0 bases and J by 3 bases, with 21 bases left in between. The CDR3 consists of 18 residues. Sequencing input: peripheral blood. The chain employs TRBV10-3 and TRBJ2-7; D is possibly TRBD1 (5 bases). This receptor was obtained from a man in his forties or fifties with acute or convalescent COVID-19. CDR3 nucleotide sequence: TGTGCCATCAGTGAGTCGCCAGGTCGGGTGACAGTCGTCTACGAGCAGTACTTC. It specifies CAISESPGRVTVVYEQYF.